These 32 T cell receptor beta chains were sequenced from one sample in a study of neoadjuvant anti-PD-1 for oral cavity cancer. Time point indicated: after neoadjuvant nivolumab, at surgical resection. Sequencing was performed with immunoSEQ multiplex PCR; in TCRdb, only in-frame clones are kept and a portion is missing. The sample yields roughly 13,000 clones, roughly 69% seen once. This specimen consisted of PBMCs, obtained after nivolumab (anti-PD-1) treatment. The receptors derive from a person between 40 and 85 years old with oral cavity squamous cell carcinoma.

This chain links TRBV2 with TRBJ2-3; D gene unclear. Trimming pared 1 base from V and 0 bases from J, leaving 11 bases between. The CDR3 consists of 16 residues. Looked up from germline, CDR1 is SNHLY and CDR2 is FYNNEI. CDR3 sequence (DNA): TGTGCCAGCAGTGAAGTTACGGTGACTAGCACAGATACGCAGTATTTT. Translating gives CASSEVTVTSTDTQYF.

J is TRBJ1-5 and V is TRBV27, with D possibly TRBD1 on 6 matching bases. Germline assignment: CDR1 MNHEY and CDR2 SMNVEV (reference sequence). The V end was cut by 4 bases, the J end by 5 bases, with 12 bases between. This CDR3 is 14 amino acids long. CDR3 sequence (DNA): TGTGCCAGCAGTTCCCAGGGGACCTATCAGCCCCAGCATTTT. Amino acids: CASSSQGTYQPQHF.

The chain employs TRBV28 and TRBJ1-1; TRBD1 matches at 10 bases. From germline, CDR1 is MDHEN and CDR2 SYDVKM. The CDR3 covers 15 residues. With V trimmed by 2 bases and J by 5 bases, 5 bases remained unmatched. CDR3 residues: CASSLGTGARTEAFF. The DNA for the CDR3 is TGTGCCAGCAGTTTAGGGACAGGGGCGAGAACTGAAGCTTTCTTT.

V gene TRBV7-8 combines with J gene TRBJ2-1; 15 bases align to TRBD2. Germline trimming cut 4 bases from V and 9 bases from J; bases unmatched to any gene: 4. Germline lookup yields CDR1 SGHVS and CDR2 FQNEAQ. This CDR3 contains 15 residues. This CDR3 is CASSWRTSGRGEQFF. In nucleotides, the CDR3 is TGTGCCAGCAGCTGGCGGACTAGCGGGAGGGGTGAGCAGTTCTTC.

J is TRBJ2-7 and V is TRBV6-1, with D possibly TRBD2 on 6 matching bases. Germline V gene data show CDR1 as MNHNS and CDR2 as SASEGT. Trimming stripped 2 bases from V and 11 bases from J, with 22 bases between. This CDR3 region has 15 residues. The CDR3 loop is CASSENLWGVRIKYF. DNA for the CDR3: TGTGCCAGCAGTGAAAATTTATGGGGGGTCCGAATCAAGTACTTC.

The rearrangement uses TRBV6-5 and TRBJ1-3, with D unresolved. The CDR3 runs 15 residues. Between the trimmed V and J ends, which lost 2 bases and 0 bases, there was a span of 8 bases. Per germline, CDR1 MNHEY and CDR2 SVGAGI. CDR3 coding DNA: TGTGCCAGCAGTTACCCGAACCGCTCTGGAAACACCATATATTTT. Protein product: CASSYPNRSGNTIYF.

The V and J genes are TRBV7-6 and TRBJ2-1, with 15 bases fitting TRBD2. Germline CDR1 reads SGHVS; CDR2 reads FNYEAQ. The CDR3 spans 16 residues. The V gene end was trimmed by 4 bases and the J gene end by 7 bases; junction bases not matched to a gene: 5. CDR3 region: CASSSGTSGGRNEQFF. Written as DNA, the CDR3 is TGTGCCAGCAGCTCAGGGACTAGCGGGGGGAGAAATGAGCAGTTCTTC.

The gene calls are TRBV10-3 and TRBJ2-7, with 11 bases lining up with TRBD2. Germline values: CDR1 ENHRY, CDR2 SYGVKD. After removal of 6 bases from V and 3 bases from J, the junction contained 4 bases not matched to a gene. CDR3 length: 14 residues. Here the CDR3 reads CAISLTSGSYEQYF. The DNA for the CDR3 is TGTGCCATCAGCTTAACTAGCGGGAGCTACGAGCAGTACTTC.

The genes are TRBV15 and TRBJ2-1; 8 bases align to TRBD2. The CDR3 consists of 14 residues. Germline-derived CDR1 and CDR2 are LNHNV and YYDKDF (reference sequence). V lost 11 bases to trimming and J lost 7 bases; unmatched junction nucleotides: 13. CDR3 protein: CASSDRGGKNEQFF. For the CDR3, the DNA is TGTGCCTCCTCAGATCGGGGGGGCAAAAATGAGCAGTTCTTC.

CDR3 DNA: TGTGCCAGTAGTTCACAGGGTTTCGGCTACACCTTC. The encoded protein is CASSSQGFGYTF. This chain connects TRBV19 to TRBJ1-2; weak D call: TRBD1 (6 bases). The CDR3 spans 12 residues. V lost 5 bases to trimming and J lost 8 bases, with 12 bases between them. Germline CDR1 and CDR2: LNHDA and SQIVND (reference sequence).

This clone has more than one count but fewer than ten. The rearrangement links TRBV5-4 to TRBJ2-7, with TRBD1 identical over 8 bases. The V gene's germline CDR1 is SGHNT and CDR2 YYREEE (reference sequence). The trim removed 5 bases at V and 0 bases at J, leaving 4 bases unmatched. The length of the CDR3 is 14 residues. In DNA, the CDR3 is TGTGCCAGCAGGAGGGACAGGAGCTCCTACGAGCAGTACTTC. This translates into CASRRDRSSYEQYF.

This clone was seen only a few times. This chain uses TRBV5-1 with TRBJ2-3; D call uncertain. CDR1 is SGHRS, CDR2 YFSETQ, per germline. Trimming stripped 5 bases from V and 5 bases from J, with 6 bases between. The CDR3 spans 11 residues. CDR3 DNA: TGCGCCAGCAGATACTTAGATACGCAGTATTTT. Translation gives CASRYLDTQYF.

The chain uses TRBV7-3 and TRBJ1-1; possible D gene TRBD1, 5 bases. The germline V gene has CDR1 SGHTA and CDR2 FQGTGA. The CDR3 is made up of 14 amino acids. With 3 bases removed from V and 8 bases from J, the gap between germline ends came to 16 bases. CDR3: CASSFDSRGDEAFF. In DNA, the CDR3 is TGTGCCAGCAGCTTCGACAGCCGGGGAGACGAAGCTTTCTTT.

The chain carries TRBV19 and TRBJ1-2; tentative D call: TRBD1 (5 bases). This CDR3 spans 16 amino acids. The V and J ends lost 7 bases and 0 bases respectively, with 18 bases between them. CDR1 and CDR2 from the germline V gene are LNHDA and SQIVND (reference sequence). CDR3 DNA: TGTGCCAGTATGGTCGGCGGTACGGGGGCTAACTATGGCTACACCTTC. It yields the protein CASMVGGTGANYGYTF.

The chain recombines TRBV19 with TRBJ1-2, with D uncertain. In germline, CDR1 is LNHDA, CDR2 SQIVND (reference sequence). V lost 6 bases, J lost 1 base, and 9 bases lay in between. CDR3 length equals 13 residues. The CDR3 DNA follows: TGTGCCAGTAGCAGTGTAGTTAACTATGGCTACACCTTC. Translated, it gives CASSSVVNYGYTF.

This rearrangement joins TRBV5-1 to TRBJ1-2, with 8 bases that match TRBD1. CDR3 length equals 14 residues. In germline, CDR1 is SGHRS, CDR2 YFSETQ. J was trimmed by 8 bases and V by 4 bases; bases with no gene match: 10. The CDR3, as DNA: TGCGCCAGCAGCGGAACGGACAGGGCTGAGGGCTACACCTTC. This gives the protein CASSGTDRAEGYTF.

This chain links TRBV5-1 with TRBJ2-3; TRBD2 agrees at 7 bases. CDR1 is SGHRS and CDR2 is YFSETQ in the germline V gene. This CDR3 comprises 17 residues. V shed 5 bases, J shed 6 bases, and the junction held 18 bases outside the gene matches. CDR3 bases: TGCGCCAGCAGGGCGGTCTATGGCGGGAGAAGGAGGGATACGCAGTATTTT. This sequence encodes CASRAVYGGRRRDTQYF.

The rearrangement uses TRBV2 and TRBJ1-1; 10 bases agree with TRBD1. Germline V gene sequence: CDR1 SNHLY, CDR2 FYNNEI. V was clipped by 5 bases and J by 0 bases; unmatched bases: 9. This CDR3 comprises 17 residues. The CDR3 DNA reads TGTGCCAGCAGTCTCCGGGGACAGGGGTCGATGAACACTGAAGCTTTCTTT. It is translated as CASSLRGQGSMNTEAFF. The variable domain in full, completed from reference TRBV2 and TRBJ1-1, reads EPEVTQTPSHQVTQMGQEVILRCVPISNHLYFYWYRQILGQKVEFLVSFYNNEISEKSEIFDDQFSVERPDGSNFTLKIRSTKLEDSAMYFCASSLRGQGSMNTEAFFGQGTRLTVV.

V is TRBV30 and J is TRBJ1-5; tentative D call: TRBD1 (6 bases). Germline-derived CDR1 and CDR2 are GTSNPN and SVGIG (reference sequence). V lost 1 base to trimming and J lost 0 bases, with 13 bases between them. The CDR3 is 16 residues long. In DNA, the CDR3 is TGTGCCTGGAGTGCCGGGGGGGCGGATAGCAATCAGCCCCAGCATTTT. Translating it yields CAWSAGGADSNQPQHF. The whole variable domain, remainder taken from reference TRBV30 and TRBJ1-5, is SQTIHQWPATLVQPVGSPLSLECTVEGTSNPNLYWYRQAAGRGLQLLFYSVGIGQISSEVPQNLSASRPQDRQFILSSKKLLLSDSGFYLCAWSAGGADSNQPQHFGDGTRLSIL.

V usage is TRBV7-2 and J usage is TRBJ1-1; D is ambiguous. There are 13 residues in the CDR3. Germline loops: CDR1 SGHTA, CDR2 FQGNSA. Trimming cost V 1 base and J 6 bases, with 9 bases left between them. The CDR3 sequence is CASSLVASAEAFF. For the CDR3, the DNA is TGTGCCAGCAGCTTAGTAGCTTCCGCTGAAGCTTTCTTT.

Only one count was recorded for this clone. Written as DNA, the CDR3 is TGTGCCAGCTCACCACCTGCAGGACAAGAGACCCAGTACTTC. This gives the protein CASSPPAGQETQYF. The chain uses TRBV18 and TRBJ2-5; D is uncertain. V shed 0 bases and J shed 2 bases, with 7 bases lying between them. CDR3 length equals 14 residues. Germline V gives CDR1 KGHSH, CDR2 LQKENI. The full variable domain, completed using reference TRBV18 and TRBJ2-5, is NAGVMQNPRHLVRRRGQEARLRCSPMKGHSHVYWYRQLPEEGLKFMVYLQKENIIDESGMPKERFSAEFPKEGPSILRIQQVVRGDSAAYFCASSPPAGQETQYFGPGTRLLVL.

This sequence joins TRBV30 and TRBJ1-2; TRBD1 matches 7 bases. The V gene end was trimmed by 4 bases and the J gene end by 2 bases; junction bases not matched to a gene: 7. The CDR3 loop spans 14 amino acids. Germline V gene sequence: CDR1 GTSNPN, CDR2 SVGIG (reference sequence). CDR3 nucleotide sequence: TGTGCCTGGACCTTCCGGGACAGAAACTATGGCTACACCTTC. This sequence encodes CAWTFRDRNYGYTF.

The chain has TRBV7-3 and TRBJ1-5, with D perhaps matching TRBD1 (5 bases). CDR1 SGHTA and CDR2 FQGTGA come from the germline V gene. Trimming pared 5 bases from V and 4 bases from J, leaving 15 bases between. There are 15 residues in the CDR3. CDR3 sequence reads: CASSAPGRPNQPQHF. Written as DNA, the CDR3 is TGTGCCAGCAGCGCGCCGGGACGTCCAAATCAGCCCCAGCATTTT.

This rearrangement joins TRBV9 to TRBJ2-5; 11 positions match TRBD1. The CDR3 consists of 15 residues. CDR1 SGDLS and CDR2 YYNGEE come from the germline V gene. Unmatched junction bases numbered 8, after V lost 5 bases and J lost 5 bases. The CDR3 DNA reads as TGTGCCAGCAGTTGGACAGGGGGCCTAGAGGAGACCCAGTACTTC. It encodes CASSWTGGLEETQYF.

V and J are TRBV29-1 and TRBJ2-2, with 12 bases matching TRBD2. Germline assignment: CDR1 SQVTM and CDR2 ANQGSEA. The CDR3 spans 15 residues. After removal of 6 bases from V and 4 bases from J, the junction contained 6 bases not matched to a gene. CDR3 loop: CSVGKLAGGTGELFF. CDR3 sequence (DNA): TGCAGCGTGGGAAAACTAGCGGGAGGCACCGGGGAGCTGTTTTTT.

This clone was counted only a few times. This rearrangement joins TRBV18 to TRBJ2-3; 10 bases agree with TRBD1. With V trimmed by 2 bases and J by 5 bases, 1 base remained unmatched. The CDR3 is 14 residues long. Germline V gene lookup returns CDR1 KGHSH and CDR2 LQKENI. The chain's CDR3 is CASSPGTGVDTQYF. The CDR3 DNA reads TGTGCCAGCTCACCAGGGACAGGGGTAGATACGCAGTATTTT.

V and J are TRBV2 and TRBJ2-5, with D hard to call. The J call may be in error: the DNA end matches TRBJ2-7 better. The germline V gene encodes CDR1 SNHLY and CDR2 FYNNEI. The CDR3 spans 12 residues. DNA of the CDR3: TGTGCCAGCAGTCCCGACCCCTACGAGCAGTACTTC. Encoded protein: CASSPDPYEQYF.

The CDR3, as DNA: TGTGCCAGCAGCTCCTTTCGGACAGGGCGTGGGACTGAAGCTTTCTTT. Its translation is CASSSFRTGRGTEAFF. V usage is TRBV11-2 and J usage is TRBJ1-1, with 8 bases fitting TRBD1. The CDR3 is made up of 16 amino acids. Trimming took 4 bases from V and 5 from J; bases not matched to a gene: 12. Germline CDR1 SGHAT, CDR2 FQNNGV.

This chain connects TRBV6-6 to TRBJ1-2; a possible D gene is TRBD1 (6 bases). Germline V gene sequence: CDR1 MNHNY, CDR2 SVGAGI (reference sequence). The V gene lost 7 bases and the J gene lost 8 bases, with 23 bases spanning the gap. The CDR3 extends over 15 amino acids. Written as DNA, the CDR3 is TGTGCCAGCATTAAAGGCGGGGGACAAACCAACGGCTACACCTTC. It specifies CASIKGGGQTNGYTF.

The chain recombines TRBV13 with TRBJ2-2; possible D gene TRBD2, 6 bases. Trimming cost V 2 bases and J 9 bases, with 13 bases left between them. The CDR3 totals 14 residues. Germline V gene sequence: CDR1 PRHDT, CDR2 FYEKMQ (reference sequence). The CDR3 loop reads CASSLWGGDRELFF. The CDR3 coding sequence is TGTGCCAGCAGCTTATGGGGAGGAGACCGGGAGCTGTTTTTT.

CDR3 coding DNA: TGTGCCAGCAGCCGGCGGGGGGGCGAGCAGTTCTTC. This encodes CASSRRGGEQFF. This sequence joins TRBV11-2 and TRBJ2-1, with TRBD2 identical over 9 bases. The V segment lost 5 bases and the J segment 10 bases; nucleotides outside the gene matches: 3. Germline V lookup: CDR1 SGHAT, CDR2 FQNNGV. The CDR3 length is 12 residues.

The chain carries TRBV6-1 and TRBJ1-6, with D perhaps matching TRBD1 (5 bases). CDR1 is MNHNS, CDR2 SASEGT, per germline. V was trimmed by 3 bases and J by 7 bases, leaving 19 bases between them. CDR3 size: 17 residues. The CDR3 is CASSDRALRRGNSPLHF. CDR3 in DNA: TGTGCCAGCAGTGACCGGGCCCTAAGGAGGGGCAATTCACCCCTCCACTTT.